This T cell receptor beta chain was found in a study of T cells in Graves' hyperthyroidism and ophthalmopathy. Across the study: Pretreatment peripheral blood was obtained at initial diagnosis.

From germline, CDR1 is SGHTA and CDR2 FQGNSA. V lost 9 bases to trimming and J lost 4 bases; unmatched junction nucleotides: 12. The CDR3 loop spans 15 amino acids. At least ten counts were recorded for this clonotype. Patients showing uncontrolled infection, other autoimmune disease, pregnancy or lactation were ineligible. Authors of the study amplified TCR beta CDR3 regions from RNA transcripts. In the first-round RT-PCR of the TCR CDR3, the HTBI primer set was used. One entry per CDR3 protein, called by TCRdb with MiXCR from the multiplex PCR reads. The table lists 450,000 to 550,000 distinct CDR3 sequences, around 22% of them singletons.

The chain recombines TRBV7-2 with TRBJ2-5; 9 bases align to TRBD2. This clonotype was sampled from a young woman with Graves' ophthalmopathy. Sequenced: blood. This CDR3 reads CASAGTSQRAETQYF. The CDR3 DNA sequence: TGTGCCAGTGCCGGGACTAGCCAAAGAGCAGAGACCCAGTACTTC.